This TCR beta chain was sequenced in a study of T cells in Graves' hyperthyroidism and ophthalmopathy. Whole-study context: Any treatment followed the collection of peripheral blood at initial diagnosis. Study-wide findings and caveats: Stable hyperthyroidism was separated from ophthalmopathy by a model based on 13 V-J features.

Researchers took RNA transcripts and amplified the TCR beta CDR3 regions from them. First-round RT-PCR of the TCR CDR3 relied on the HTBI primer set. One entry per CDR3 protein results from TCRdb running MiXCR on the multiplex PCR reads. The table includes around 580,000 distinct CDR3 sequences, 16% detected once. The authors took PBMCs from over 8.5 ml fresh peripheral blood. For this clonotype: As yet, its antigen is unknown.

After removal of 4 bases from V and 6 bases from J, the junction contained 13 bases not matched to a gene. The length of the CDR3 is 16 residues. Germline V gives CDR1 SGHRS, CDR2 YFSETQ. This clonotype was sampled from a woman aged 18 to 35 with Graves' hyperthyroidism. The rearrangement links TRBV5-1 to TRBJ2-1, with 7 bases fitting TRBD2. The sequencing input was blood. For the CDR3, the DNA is TGCGCCAGCAGCGCATCCTTTGGCGGGAGTCCCAATGAGCAGTTCTTC. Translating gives CASSASFGGSPNEQFF.